The 17 T cell receptor beta chains given below trace back to one sample, sequenced in a study of cytotoxic CD8 clonotypes in ibrutinib-treated CLL. This table comes from immunoSEQ multiplex PCR, and its TCRdb copy is limited to in-frame clones, with some not included. The sample consists of about 300,000 clones, about 64% of them appearing once. Sequenced here: PBMCs, sampled after 36 months of ibrutinib treatment. The origin of the receptors is a human donor with chronic lymphocytic leukemia.

CDR3 in DNA: TGTGCCAGCTCACAGACGGGACAGCTTAATCAGCCCCAGCATTTT. It specifies CASSQTGQLNQPQHF. The chain has TRBV18 and TRBJ1-5, with 7 bases fitting TRBD1. V trimming: 4 bases; J trimming: 4 bases; junction bases outside the gene matches: 7. Germline V gives CDR1 KGHSH, CDR2 LQKENI. The CDR3 spans 15 residues.

This chain uses TRBV5-1 with TRBJ2-3; 8 nucleotides line up with TRBD1. The CDR3 totals 14 residues. The germline CDR1 and CDR2 sequences are SGHRS and YFSETQ. Trimming cost V 3 bases and J 7 bases; bases outside gene matches: 7. The CDR3 DNA sequence: TGCGCCAGCAGCTGGGACAGGTCTAGGCATACGCAGTATTTT. It yields the protein CASSWDRSRHTQYF.

The rearrangement links TRBV7-9 to TRBJ2-3, with 12 positions matching TRBD2. The CDR3 runs to 16 residues. Trimming removed 5 bases from V and 1 base from J; junction bases left unmatched: 4. The germline gives CDR1 SEHNR, CDR2 FQNEAQ (reference sequence). The CDR3, as DNA: TGTGCCAGCAGCCTGCGACTAGCGGGAGGCACAGATACGCAGTATTTT. Residues: CASSLRLAGGTDTQYF.

The gene calls are TRBV29-1 and TRBJ2-7; D is undetermined. V was pared by 5 bases and J by 5 bases, with 16 bases between. The CDR3 is 13 amino acids. From germline, CDR1 is SQVTM and CDR2 ANQGSEA. CDR3 loop: CSVLGQASHEQYF. CDR3 DNA sequence: TGCAGCGTTCTCGGGCAGGCCTCGCACGAGCAGTACTTC.

The rearrangement links TRBV9 to TRBJ1-3; D possibly corresponds to TRBD1 (6 bases). Trimming stripped 4 bases from V and 0 bases from J, with 8 bases between. The germline V gene encodes CDR1 SGDLS and CDR2 YYNGEE. The CDR3 contains 14 residues. The CDR3 nucleotides read TGTGCCAGCAGCTCGGACAGCTCTGGAAACACCATATATTTT. Residues: CASSSDSSGNTIYF.

The chain joins TRBV29-1 to TRBJ1-2; 8 bases map to TRBD1. The V gene end was trimmed by 2 bases and the J gene end by 4 bases; junction bases not matched to a gene: 9. Germline CDR1 SQVTM, CDR2 ANQGSEA. This CDR3 comprises 15 residues. Here the CDR3 reads CSVERPGGPAYGYTF. CDR3 coding DNA: TGCAGCGTTGAAAGGCCAGGGGGCCCGGCCTATGGCTACACCTTC.

The rearrangement uses TRBV7-2 and TRBJ2-5; 8 nucleotides agree with TRBD1. Trimming cost V 1 base and J 3 bases; bases outside gene matches: 13. This CDR3 has 18 amino acids. Germline V gives CDR1 SGHTA, CDR2 FQGNSA. The CDR3 region is CASSLVLGGGQVKETQYF. The DNA of the CDR3 is TGTGCCAGCAGCTTAGTACTCGGAGGGGGACAGGTGAAAGAGACCCAGTACTTC.

The rearrangement joins TRBV11-2 to TRBJ2-5, with TRBD2 matching over 11 bases. V lost 5 bases and J lost 2; bases outside the gene matches: 10. The CDR3 totals 17 residues. Germline CDR1 reads SGHAT; CDR2 reads FQNNGV. The CDR3 DNA reads as TGTGCCAGCAGCCCCACGGGGGTAGCGGGGGGGCAAGAGACCCAGTACTTC. Its protein product is CASSPTGVAGGQETQYF.

The gene calls are TRBV5-1 and TRBJ1-6; possible D gene TRBD1, 6 bases. Germline CDR1 is SGHRS and CDR2 is YFSETQ. The V and J ends lost 6 bases and 9 bases respectively, with 19 bases between them. The CDR3 covers 15 residues. The chain's CDR3 is CASTPQQGGRSPLHF. The CDR3 coding sequence is TGCGCCAGCACCCCCCAACAGGGAGGGCGTTCACCCCTCCACTTT.

This chain connects TRBV7-6 to TRBJ1-3; 8 bases are a match to TRBD1. V shed 5 bases and J 3 bases; nucleotides not matched to a gene: 18. Germline V gene sequence: CDR1 SGHVS, CDR2 FNYEAQ. The CDR3 totals 19 residues. The CDR3 DNA reads as TGTGCCAGCAGCCCTCGGGACAGGTTGTTATTATCTCGTGGAAACACCATATATTTT. This gives the protein CASSPRDRLLLSRGNTIYF.

This clone was picked up a small number of times. The chain links TRBV6-6 to TRBJ2-1; D call uncertain. This CDR3 contains 11 residues. The V end lost 0 bases, the J end lost 8 bases, and 2 bases lay between the germline ends. In germline, CDR1 is MNHNY, CDR2 SVGAGI (reference sequence). In DNA, the CDR3 is TGTGCCAGCAGTTACTCGTATGAGCAGTTCTTC. Translated, it gives CASSYSYEQFF.

The V and J genes are TRBV19 and TRBJ2-2; D is possibly TRBD2 (5 bases). The CDR3 loop spans 15 amino acids. Germline lookup yields CDR1 LNHDA and CDR2 SQIVND (reference sequence). V lost 3 bases and J lost 4, with 12 bases in between. Here the CDR3 DNA reads TGTGCCAGTAGTATGTACCGACGGGGCACCGGGGAGCTGTTTTTT. Residues: CASSMYRRGTGELFF. Drawing the rest from reference TRBV19 and TRBJ2-2, the complete variable domain is DGGITQSPKYLFRKEGQNVTLSCEQNLNHDAMYWYRQDPGQGLRLIYYSQIVNDFQKGDIAEGYSVSREKKESFPLTVTSAQKNPTAFYLCASSMYRRGTGELFFGEGSRLTVL.

The V and J genes are TRBV9 and TRBJ1-6, with 11 bases identical to TRBD1. CDR3 length: 14 amino acids. Trimming took 4 bases from V and 9 from J; bases not matched to a gene: 3. The V gene's germline CDR1 is SGDLS and CDR2 YYNGEE. The CDR3, as DNA: TGTGCCAGCAGCCGGGACAGGGGGAGTTCACCCCTCCACTTT. This gives the protein CASSRDRGSSPLHF.

This chain connects TRBV5-6 to TRBJ2-7; D is uncertain. From germline, CDR1 is SGHDT and CDR2 YYEEEE. The CDR3 spans 14 residues. V lost 5 bases, J lost 2 bases, and 14 bases lay in between. CDR3: CASSVTFRPYEQYF. The CDR3 DNA follows: TGTGCCAGCAGTGTGACTTTCCGCCCCTACGAGCAGTACTTC.

The chain has TRBV14 and TRBJ2-7, with 9 bases aligning to TRBD1. CDR3 size: 13 residues. Germline trimming cut 5 bases from V and 2 bases from J; bases unmatched to any gene: 1. The germline V gene has CDR1 SGHDN and CDR2 FVKESK. Here the CDR3 reads CASSWDRAYEQYF. CDR3 nucleotides: TGTGCCAGCAGCTGGGACAGGGCCTACGAGCAGTACTTC.

The rearrangement links TRBV6-5 to TRBJ2-7, with 14 bases fitting TRBD2. Unmatched junction bases numbered 6, after V lost 6 bases and J lost 5 bases. In germline, CDR1 is MNHEY, CDR2 SVGAGI. This CDR3 is built from 15 residues. The CDR3 loop reads CASSGLAGGFHEQYF. CDR3 nucleotides: TGTGCCAGCAGCGGACTAGCGGGAGGATTCCACGAGCAGTACTTC.

This sequence joins TRBV6-5 and TRBJ1-5; 9 bases agree with TRBD1. Germline V CDR1 and CDR2: MNHEY, SVGAGI. The V and J ends lost 8 bases and 2 bases, in that order; junction bases with no gene match: 4. The CDR3 consists of 14 residues. The CDR3 loop reads CASARTGGNQPQHF. In DNA, the CDR3 is TGTGCCAGCGCTCGGACAGGGGGCAATCAGCCCCAGCATTTT.